These 13 T cell receptor beta chains originate from one sample sequenced in a study of T cells in Graves' hyperthyroidism and ophthalmopathy. Using RNA transcripts as the source, TCR beta CDR3 regions were amplified. TCR CDR3 underwent first-round RT-PCR with the HTBI primer set. TCRdb reprocessed the multiplex PCR reads with MiXCR, giving one entry per CDR3 protein. The table has about 400,000 distinct CDR3 sequences, 20% to 25% seen once. The material sequenced was blood. These receptors came from a man between 50 and 59 years old with Graves' hyperthyroidism.

This clonotype was detected a few times. The chain joins TRBV29-1 to TRBJ2-7; 7 nucleotides match TRBD1. Unmatched junction bases numbered 7, after V lost 6 bases and J lost 5 bases. Germline assignment: CDR1 SQVTM and CDR2 ANQGSEA. The CDR3 runs to 12 residues. CDR3 sequence reads: CSVAQTGHEQYF. The CDR3 DNA sequence: TGCAGCGTCGCGCAGACAGGGCACGAGCAGTACTTC.

Notes on this clonotype: Sequence at one end of the junction differs from germline and may be a read error. The rearrangement links TRBV10-3 to TRBJ1-2; D is undetermined. The CDR3 has 12 residues. Per the germline V gene, CDR1 is ENHRY and CDR2 is SYGVKD. As DNA, the CDR3 is TGTGCCATCAGTGAGTCGGGATATGGCTACGCCTTC. Translation gives CAISESGYGYAF.

This clonotype was detected ten times or more. J is TRBJ1-2 and V is TRBV2; D is unclear. V dropped 8 bases and J dropped 2 bases, with 9 bases sitting between them. This CDR3 is 12 amino acids long. CDR1 and CDR2 from the germline V gene are SNHLY and FYNNEI. The CDR3 DNA follows: TGTGCCAGCCAAACAGAGAACTATGGCTACACCTTC. Protein: CASQTENYGYTF.

This clonotype was counted many times. This chain joins TRBV7-9 and TRBJ1-5; D call uncertain. The CDR3 contains 14 residues. Trimming left V 6 bases short and J 3 bases short, with 12 bases between. Germline lookup yields CDR1 SEHNR and CDR2 FQNEAQ (reference sequence). In DNA, the CDR3 is TGTGCCAGCAGTTTAACGGGATCCAATCAGCCCCAGCATTTT. Encoded protein: CASSLTGSNQPQHF. Full variable domain (outside the CDR3, taken from reference TRBV7-9 and TRBJ1-5): DTGVSQNPRHKITKRGQNVTFRCDPISEHNRLYWYRQTLGQGPEFLTYFQNEAQLEKSRLLSDRFSAERPKGSFSTLEIQRTEQGDSAMYLCASSLTGSNQPQHFGDGTRLSIL.

This clonotype occurred a few times. The rearrangement links TRBV4-1 to TRBJ2-2, with a weak D call TRBD1 (5 bases). V was clipped by 5 bases and J by 5 bases, with 15 bases between them. Per the germline V gene, CDR1 is MGHRA and CDR2 is YSYEKL. The CDR3 loop spans 15 amino acids. The CDR3 sequence is CASSARVLETGELFF. CDR3 nucleotides: TGCGCCAGCAGCGCCAGGGTTCTCGAAACCGGGGAGCTGTTTTTT.

Remarks on this clonotype: Given a much more abundant clone one base away, this may be a read error. The rearrangement links TRBV11-2 to TRBJ1-1; D is undetermined. The CDR3 has 11 residues. CDR1 and CDR2 (germline): SGHAT, FQNNGV. The CDR3 sequence is CASSFDREGFF. In DNA, the CDR3 is TGTGCCAGCAGCTTTGACCGGGAAGGTTTCTTT.

This clonotype was observed once. The chain has TRBV25-1 and TRBJ2-7; D gene unclear. Deletions cut 9 bases from V and 2 bases from J, with 20 bases between. The CDR3 is made up of 15 amino acids. Germline loops: CDR1 MGHDK, CDR2 SYGVNS. CDR3 residues: CASIPTTKMTYEQYF. Here the CDR3 DNA reads TGTGCCAGTATTCCCACAACCAAGATGACCTACGAGCAGTACTTC.

This clonotype was counted only a few times. The chain links TRBV5-4 to TRBJ2-3, with D hard to call. The CDR3 sequence is 16 residues long. V was shortened by 1 base and J by 0 bases, with 12 bases between the two germline ends. The germline CDR1 and CDR2 sequences are SGHNT and YYREEE (reference sequence). CDR3 sequence (DNA): TGTGCCAGCAGCTTGAACCCAGCTCCTAGCACAGATACGCAGTATTTT. Translation: CASSLNPAPSTDTQYF.

There are many counts of this clonotype. The gene calls are TRBV11-2 and TRBJ2-5, with D perhaps matching TRBD2 (5 bases). The CDR3 has 13 amino acids. V gave up 4 bases and J gave up 2 bases, with 8 bases separating them. Germline CDR1 is SGHAT and CDR2 is FQNNGV. CDR3 sequence (DNA): TGTGCCAGCAGCTACGGGATTCAAGAGACCCAGTACTTC. Protein sequence: CASSYGIQETQYF.

J is TRBJ2-7 and V is TRBV19, with 10 bases matching TRBD2. CDR1 and CDR2 from the germline V gene are LNHDA and SQIVND (reference sequence). There are 15 residues in the CDR3. V lost 2 bases to trimming and J lost 6 bases; unmatched junction nucleotides: 7. The CDR3 DNA reads TGTGCCAGTAGTATAATGGAGCGGGAGGGTGCCGAGCAGTACTTC. Protein: CASSIMEREGAEQYF.

At least ten counts were recorded for this clonotype. The chain joins TRBV29-1 to TRBJ1-1; D is unresolved. CDR1 and CDR2 (germline): SQVTM, ANQGSEA. This CDR3 spans 13 amino acids. The V end lost 7 bases, the J end lost 1 base, and 13 bases lay between the germline ends. Written as DNA, the CDR3 is TGCAGCGGATGGAAAGGCACGAACACTGAAGCTTTCTTT. Its protein is CSGWKGTNTEAFF.

This clonotype appeared a few times. The chain combines TRBV24-1 with TRBJ2-2, with D maybe TRBD2 (5 bases). V shed 1 base and J shed 2 bases, with 10 bases lying between them. Per the germline V gene, CDR1 is KGHDR and CDR2 is SFDVKD. The CDR3 extends over 16 amino acids. The DNA of the CDR3 is TGTGCCACCAGTGATTTTGCTAGCAGCAACACCGGGGAGCTGTTTTTT. Residues: CATSDFASSNTGELFF.

The gene calls are TRBV5-1 and TRBJ2-1; TRBD2 matches 7 bases. V lost 0 bases to trimming and J lost 1 base; unmatched junction nucleotides: 13. From germline, CDR1 is SGHRS and CDR2 YFSETQ. The CDR3 sequence is 19 residues long. In nucleotides, the CDR3 is TGCGCCAGCAGCTTGGCCGGTAGCGGGCGTGGGAGGTCCTACAATGAGCAGTTCTTC. Residues: CASSLAGSGRGRSYNEQFF.